The 21 T cell receptor beta chains given below trace back to one sample, sequenced in a study of cytomegalovirus exposure and HLA in healthy donors. The primer mix had 60 Vbeta and 13 Jbeta primers. Measured with immunoSEQ multiplex PCR; TCRdb has only the in-frame clones, and not every one. The table includes about 180,000 clones, about 79% detected once. Specimen: PBMCs. The receptor source for this set is a middle-aged man in good health and CMV-seropositive.

This sequence joins TRBV19 and TRBJ2-1; D might be TRBD1 (8 bases). CDR1 is LNHDA and CDR2 is SQIVND in the germline V gene (reference sequence). With 4 bases removed from V and 10 bases from J, the gap between germline ends came to 14 bases. The CDR3 totals 13 residues. The CDR3 region has the DNA TGTGCCAGTAGTAACAGGGGGGGAGAGGAGCAGTTCTTC. Protein product: CASSNRGGEEQFF.

The rearrangement joins TRBV7-3 to TRBJ2-1; TRBD2 matches at 10 bases. This CDR3 spans 17 amino acids. From germline, CDR1 is SGHTA and CDR2 FQGTGA. V dropped 2 bases and J dropped 0; count of bases not matched to a gene: 4. Here the CDR3 reads CASSLLSSGSSYNEQFF. In DNA form, the CDR3 reads TGTGCCAGCAGCTTATTGTCTAGCGGGAGCTCCTACAATGAGCAGTTCTTC.

This clone was observed once. This rearrangement joins TRBV6-1 to TRBJ1-5; D is uncertain. V was pared by 5 bases and J by 5 bases, with 13 bases between. Germline V gene lookup returns CDR1 MNHNS and CDR2 SASEGT. CDR3 length: 14 residues. In DNA, the CDR3 is TGTGCCAGCAGTACATCCTCGGCGGATCAGCCCCAGCATTTT. Amino acids: CASSTSSADQPQHF.

This clone was counted once. V and J are TRBV11-3 and TRBJ2-1; 7 bases are shared with TRBD2. Germline trimming cut 0 bases from V and 4 bases from J; bases unmatched to any gene: 9. Germline values: CDR1 SGHNT, CDR2 YENEEA. This CDR3 comprises 17 residues. For the CDR3, the DNA is TGTGCCAGCAGCTTAGACTACTCTAGCGGTGGGTACAATGAGCAGTTCTTC. This encodes CASSLDYSSGGYNEQFF.

This clone was counted between two and nine times. This chain links TRBV19 with TRBJ2-2, with TRBD1 matching over 8 bases. The length of the CDR3 is 16 residues. Germline V gives CDR1 LNHDA, CDR2 SQIVND (reference sequence). The V segment lost 4 bases and the J segment 3 bases; nucleotides outside the gene matches: 7. The CDR3 protein is CASSTLSGGDTGELFF. CDR3 nucleotides: TGTGCCAGTAGTACCCTATCAGGGGGCGACACCGGGGAGCTGTTTTTT.

This clone has just a few counts. The chain couples TRBV7-3 to TRBJ2-1; no clear D. The CDR3 covers 15 residues. Germline V lookup: CDR1 SGHTA, CDR2 FQGTGA. V shed 5 bases and J shed 0 bases, with 11 bases lying between them. In nucleotides, the CDR3 is TGTGCCAGCAGCACAGACCCTGACTCCTACAATGAGCAGTTCTTC. This gives the protein CASSTDPDSYNEQFF.

The chain uses TRBV6-6 and TRBJ1-2; D may be TRBD1 (6 bases). V was trimmed by 7 bases and J by 2 bases, leaving 11 bases between them. The germline V gene encodes CDR1 MNHNY and CDR2 SVGAGI (reference sequence). This CDR3 spans 13 amino acids. The CDR3 bases are TGTGCCAGCACTGGCGGGGGCAACTATGGCTACACCTTC. This codes for CASTGGGNYGYTF.

The chain is built from TRBV4-2 and TRBJ2-1; 7 nucleotides align to TRBD2. This CDR3 has 16 amino acids. V was pared by 0 bases and J by 2 bases, with 4 bases of the junction left unmatched. Germline V CDR1 and CDR2: LGHNA, YNFKEQ. The CDR3 nucleotides read TGTGCCAGCAGCCAAGACCCTAGCGGAACCTACAATGAGCAGTTCTTC. It encodes CASSQDPSGTYNEQFF.

The J gene is TRBJ1-6, the V gene TRBV5-4; TRBD1 matches at 8 bases. The CDR3 spans 16 residues. J was trimmed by 11 bases and V by 0 bases; bases with no gene match: 10. The V gene's germline CDR1 is SGHNT and CDR2 YYREEE (reference sequence). For the CDR3, the DNA is TGTGCCAGCAGCTTGGGATCAGGGGGCCCCTTGGCACCCCTCCACTTT. It codes for CASSLGSGGPLAPLHF.

The chain links TRBV27 to TRBJ2-1; 7 bases are shared with TRBD1. Germline CDR1 reads MNHEY; CDR2 reads SMNVEV (reference sequence). The V gene end was trimmed by 7 bases and the J gene end by 7 bases; junction bases not matched to a gene: 10. The CDR3 sequence is 14 residues long. The CDR3 region is CASTQWGQLNEQFF. The CDR3 bases are TGTGCCAGCACTCAATGGGGACAGTTAAATGAGCAGTTCTTC.

The V call is TRBV14, the J call TRBJ2-7; D is uncertain. This CDR3 has 14 residues. Per the germline V gene, CDR1 is SGHDN and CDR2 is FVKESK. The germline V and J ends were trimmed by 4 bases and 2 bases, with 12 bases remaining between them. The DNA for the CDR3 is TGTGCCAGCAGCCCGTTGGGTGGGCCCTACGAGCAGTACTTC. Translated, it gives CASSPLGGPYEQYF.

This clone was detected a few times. The gene calls are TRBV19 and TRBJ2-5, with 10 bases lining up with TRBD1. The germline V gene encodes CDR1 LNHDA and CDR2 SQIVND (reference sequence). J lost 5 bases, V lost 3 bases, and 12 bases had no gene match. The CDR3 is 17 residues long. CDR3: CASSIGRGSTGGETQYF. In DNA form, the CDR3 reads TGTGCCAGTAGTATTGGGCGGGGATCGACAGGGGGCGAGACCCAGTACTTC.

The chain joins TRBV7-6 to TRBJ2-7, with D maybe TRBD2 (6 bases). This CDR3 is built from 12 residues. Trimming stripped 4 bases from V and 4 bases from J, with 8 bases between. Looked up from germline, CDR1 is SGHVS and CDR2 is FNYEAQ. CDR3: CASSSGTYEQYF. The CDR3 DNA reads as TGTGCCAGCAGCTCGGGGACTTACGAGCAGTACTTC. Based on the CDR3 plus reference TRBV7-6 and TRBJ2-7, the full variable domain is GAGVSQSPRYKVTKRGQDVALRCDPISGHVSLYWYRQALGQGPEFLTYFNYEAQQDKSGLPNDRFSAERPEGSISTLTIQRTEQRDSAMYRCASSSGTYEQYFGPGTRLTVT.

The CDR3 protein is CASSVGHTGNEQFF. The DNA of the CDR3 is TGTGCCAGCAGCGTGGGACATACCGGGAATGAGCAGTTCTTC. The V and J genes are TRBV9 and TRBJ2-1, with TRBD1 as a possible D gene (6 bases). The V end was cut by 2 bases, the J end by 7 bases, with 13 bases between. Germline values: CDR1 SGDLS, CDR2 YYNGEE. The CDR3 spans 14 residues. Using reference TRBV9 and TRBJ2-1 for the parts outside the CDR3, the full variable domain is DSGVTQTPKHLITATGQRVTLRCSPRSGDLSVYWYQQSLDQGLQFLIQYYNGEERAKGNILERFSAQQFPDLHSELNLSSLELGDSALYFCASSVGHTGNEQFFGPGTRLTVL.

The chain employs TRBV27 and TRBJ1-5; D is unresolved. CDR3 size: 16 residues. CDR1 MNHEY and CDR2 SMNVEV come from the germline V gene (reference sequence). V dropped 6 bases and J dropped 11 bases, with 26 bases sitting between them. CDR3 region: CASSLGFLGNSRSQHF. The CDR3, as DNA: TGTGCCAGCAGCCTAGGTTTCTTAGGAAATTCTCGATCCCAGCATTTT.

V gene TRBV2 combines with J gene TRBJ1-5, with 7 bases matching TRBD1. Germline assignment: CDR1 SNHLY and CDR2 FYNNEI. The CDR3 extends over 14 amino acids. The V segment lost 5 bases and the J segment 6 bases; nucleotides outside the gene matches: 7. CDR3 amino acids: CASSLDRVGQPQHF. DNA of the CDR3: TGTGCCAGCAGTCTAGACAGGGTCGGTCAGCCCCAGCATTTT.

V is TRBV11-3 and J is TRBJ2-1, with TRBD2 matching over 10 bases. The V gene's germline CDR1 is SGHNT and CDR2 YENEEA. After removal of 1 base from V and 8 bases from J, the junction contained 8 bases not matched to a gene. The CDR3 consists of 16 residues. In nucleotides, the CDR3 is TGTGCCAGCAGCTTAGGGTCTAGCGGGAGATTCGATGAGCAGTTCTTC. This gives the protein CASSLGSSGRFDEQFF.

This clone was observed a single time. The chain joins TRBV7-7 to TRBJ2-1; TRBD2 agrees at 9 bases. CDR3 length: 15 residues. J was trimmed by 0 bases and V by 5 bases; bases with no gene match: 2. In germline, CDR1 is SSHAT, CDR2 FNYEAQ (reference sequence). As DNA, the CDR3 is TGTGCCAGCAGCCTTAGCGGGAGCTCCTACAATGAGCAGTTCTTC. Protein: CASSLSGSSYNEQFF. Looking up the rest from reference TRBV7-7 and TRBJ2-1 gives the full variable domain: GAGVSQSPRYKVTKRGQDVTLRCDPISSHATLYWYQQALGQGPEFLTYFNYEAQPDKSGLPSDRFSAERPEGSISTLTIQRTEQRDSAMYRCASSLSGSSYNEQFFGPGTRLTVL.

This clone has a single count. The chain employs TRBV11-2 and TRBJ1-3; 11 bases are a match to TRBD1. Germline V gene data show CDR1 as SGHAT and CDR2 as FQNNGV. This CDR3 has 17 residues. Unmatched junction bases numbered 7, after V lost 3 bases and J lost 3 bases. The CDR3 sequence: CASSFRGQGADGNTIYF. CDR3 DNA sequence: TGTGCCAGCAGCTTCCGCGGACAGGGGGCCGATGGAAACACCATATATTTT.

This clone was seen only a few times. The chain carries TRBV7-9 and TRBJ2-3; 12 nucleotides align to TRBD2. CDR1 is SEHNR and CDR2 is FQNEAQ in the germline V gene (reference sequence). The V gene end was trimmed by 4 bases and the J gene end by 5 bases; junction bases not matched to a gene: 7. The CDR3 is made up of 16 amino acids. The CDR3 reads CASSSASGRAGDTQYF. In nucleotides, the CDR3 is TGTGCCAGCAGCTCCGCTAGCGGGAGGGCTGGAGATACGCAGTATTTT.

The chain joins TRBV7-8 to TRBJ2-5, with D hard to call. The V end was cut by 5 bases, the J end by 3 bases, with 19 bases between. CDR1 SGHVS and CDR2 FQNEAQ come from the germline V gene. The CDR3 sequence is 16 residues long. This chain's CDR3 is CASSPEGLGREETQYF. CDR3 nucleotide sequence: TGTGCCAGCAGCCCGGAAGGCTTGGGCAGAGAAGAGACCCAGTACTTC. Full variable domain (rest looked up from reference TRBV7-8 and TRBJ2-5): GAGVSQSPRYKVAKRGQDVALRCDPISGHVSLFWYQQALGQGPEFLTYFQNEAQLDKSGLPSDRFFAERPEGSVSTLKIQRTQQEDSAVYLCASSPEGLGREETQYFGPGTRLLVL.